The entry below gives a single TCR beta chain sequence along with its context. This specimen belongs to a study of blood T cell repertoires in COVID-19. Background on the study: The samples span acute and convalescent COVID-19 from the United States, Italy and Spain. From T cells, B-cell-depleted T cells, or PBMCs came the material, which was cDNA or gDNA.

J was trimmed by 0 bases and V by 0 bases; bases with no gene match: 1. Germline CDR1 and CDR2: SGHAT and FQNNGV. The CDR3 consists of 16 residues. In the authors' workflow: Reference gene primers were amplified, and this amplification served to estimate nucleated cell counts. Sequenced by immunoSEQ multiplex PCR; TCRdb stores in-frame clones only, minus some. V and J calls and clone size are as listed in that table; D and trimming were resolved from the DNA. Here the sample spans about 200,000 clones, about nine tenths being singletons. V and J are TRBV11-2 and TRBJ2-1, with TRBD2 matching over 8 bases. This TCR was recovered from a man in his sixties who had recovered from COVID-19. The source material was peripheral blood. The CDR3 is CASSLDRGGSYNEQFF. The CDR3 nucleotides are TGTGCCAGCAGCTTAGATCGGGGGGGCTCCTACAATGAGCAGTTCTTC.